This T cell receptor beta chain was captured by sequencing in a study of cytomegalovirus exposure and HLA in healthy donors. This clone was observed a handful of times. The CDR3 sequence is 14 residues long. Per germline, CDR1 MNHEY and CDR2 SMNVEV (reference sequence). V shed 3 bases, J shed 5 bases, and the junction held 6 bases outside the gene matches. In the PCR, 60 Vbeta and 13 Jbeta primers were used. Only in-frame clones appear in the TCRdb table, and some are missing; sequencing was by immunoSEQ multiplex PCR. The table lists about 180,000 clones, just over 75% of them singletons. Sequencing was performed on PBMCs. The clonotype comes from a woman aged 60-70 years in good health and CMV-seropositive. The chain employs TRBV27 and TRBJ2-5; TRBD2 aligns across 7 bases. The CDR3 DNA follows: TGTGCCAGCAGTTTTAGGGGAGGGAGGGAGACCCAGTACTTC. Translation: CASSFRGGRETQYF.